Shown below are 4 T cell receptor beta chains from a single sample sequenced in a study of blood T cells in healthy people across ages. Next came a second PCR, run for 7 to 11 cycles, which used a sample-barcoded 5' primer along with a J-beta primer mix. TCRdb ran MiXCR on the 5' RACE reads and lists one entry per CDR3 protein. The sample lists 1.5 million to 2 million distinct CDR3 sequences, approximately 50% seen once, with approximately 2.1% in the top ten. Sequencing was carried out using blood. Receptors originate from a woman aged 40 to 50 in good health.

The chain links TRBV7-8 to TRBJ1-2, with 9 bases lining up with TRBD1. Trimming took 7 bases from V and 4 from J; bases not matched to a gene: 22. The CDR3 is made up of 19 amino acids. The V gene's germline CDR1 is SGHVS and CDR2 FQNEAQ. The CDR3 loop is CASNPKNWDREERGYGYTF. CDR3 nucleotide sequence: TGTGCCAGCAACCCAAAAAATTGGGACAGGGAGGAAAGAGGCTATGGCTACACCTTC.

This clonotype was observed a handful of times. The chain joins TRBV27 to TRBJ2-3; 8 bases map to TRBD2. With 3 bases clipped from V and 6 bases from J, the junction kept 5 bases outside the gene matches. Germline lookup yields CDR1 MNHEY and CDR2 SMNVEV (reference sequence). The CDR3 sequence is 14 residues long. The CDR3 region is CASSLGLVSDTQYF. The CDR3, as DNA: TGTGCCAGCAGTTTGGGACTAGTTTCGGATACGCAGTATTTT.

The V call is TRBV6-2 or TRBV6-3, the J call TRBJ2-1, with 12 bases fitting TRBD1. The CDR3 contains 16 residues. Germline V gives CDR1 MNHEY, CDR2 SVGEGT. V lost 6 bases, J lost 8 bases, and 11 bases stayed unmatched. The CDR3 DNA reads as TGTGCCAGCAGGAAGTACGGGACAGGGGGCGGCTATGAGCAGTTCTTC. Its protein product is CASRKYGTGGGYEQFF.

The CDR3 is CASTLSSRQGGGGYTF. CDR3 in DNA: TGTGCCAGCACCCTCTCCAGTAGACAGGGCGGAGGGGGCTACACCTTC. The chain has TRBV12-3 or TRBV12-4 and TRBJ1-2; TRBD1 agrees at 7 bases. The CDR3 covers 16 residues. V was pared by 7 bases and J by 8 bases, with 19 bases of the junction left unmatched.